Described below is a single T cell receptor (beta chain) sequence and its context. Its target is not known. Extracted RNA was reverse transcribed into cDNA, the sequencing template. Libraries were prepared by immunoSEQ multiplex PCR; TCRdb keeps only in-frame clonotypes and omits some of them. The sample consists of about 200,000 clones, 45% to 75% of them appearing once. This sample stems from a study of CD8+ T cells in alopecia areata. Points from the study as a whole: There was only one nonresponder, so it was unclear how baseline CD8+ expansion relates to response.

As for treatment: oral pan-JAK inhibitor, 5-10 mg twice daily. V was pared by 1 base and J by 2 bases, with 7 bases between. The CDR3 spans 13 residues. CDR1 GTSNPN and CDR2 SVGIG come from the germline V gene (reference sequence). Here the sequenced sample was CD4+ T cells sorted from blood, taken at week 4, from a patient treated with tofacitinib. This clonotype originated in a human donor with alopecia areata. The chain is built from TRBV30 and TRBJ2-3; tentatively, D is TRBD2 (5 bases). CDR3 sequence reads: CAWSEDFTDTQYF. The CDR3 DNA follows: TGTGCCTGGAGTGAGGACTTCACAGATACGCAGTATTTT.